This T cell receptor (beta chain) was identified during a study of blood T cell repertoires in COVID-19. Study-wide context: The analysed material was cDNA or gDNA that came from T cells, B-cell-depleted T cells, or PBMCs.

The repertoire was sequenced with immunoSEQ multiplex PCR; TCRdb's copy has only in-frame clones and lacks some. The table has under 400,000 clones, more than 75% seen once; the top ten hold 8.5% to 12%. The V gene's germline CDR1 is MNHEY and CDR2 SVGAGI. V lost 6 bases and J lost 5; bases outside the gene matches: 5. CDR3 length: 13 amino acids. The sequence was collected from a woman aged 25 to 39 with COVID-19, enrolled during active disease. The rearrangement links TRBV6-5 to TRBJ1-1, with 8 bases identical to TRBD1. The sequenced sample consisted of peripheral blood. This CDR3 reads CASRRQGRTEAFF. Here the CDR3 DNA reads TGTGCCAGCAGACGACAGGGGAGGACTGAAGCTTTCTTT.